The clone carrying this TCR beta chain occurred a few times. The CDR3 spans 13 residues. Germline lookup yields CDR1 GTSNPN and CDR2 SVGIG (reference sequence). V was clipped by 2 bases and J by 5 bases, with 13 bases between them. Produced via immunoSEQ multiplex PCR; TCRdb's table is partial and in-frame only. The sample carries 150,000 or so clones, around 83% recorded once. The sample is drawn from a study of blood T cell repertoires in COVID-19. For the study at large: T cells, B-cell-depleted T cells, or PBMCs provided the cDNA or gDNA that served as material.

V usage is TRBV30 and J usage is TRBJ2-7; D possibly corresponds to TRBD1 (6 bases). The sample comprised PBMCs or T cells enriched from blood (not recorded which). The sequence came from a woman aged 50 to 60 in a cohort exposed to, infected with or recovered from COVID-19 (not recorded which). The chain's CDR3 is CAWSKGVPNEQYF. CDR3 DNA: TGTGCCTGGAGTAAGGGGGTTCCCAACGAGCAGTACTTC.